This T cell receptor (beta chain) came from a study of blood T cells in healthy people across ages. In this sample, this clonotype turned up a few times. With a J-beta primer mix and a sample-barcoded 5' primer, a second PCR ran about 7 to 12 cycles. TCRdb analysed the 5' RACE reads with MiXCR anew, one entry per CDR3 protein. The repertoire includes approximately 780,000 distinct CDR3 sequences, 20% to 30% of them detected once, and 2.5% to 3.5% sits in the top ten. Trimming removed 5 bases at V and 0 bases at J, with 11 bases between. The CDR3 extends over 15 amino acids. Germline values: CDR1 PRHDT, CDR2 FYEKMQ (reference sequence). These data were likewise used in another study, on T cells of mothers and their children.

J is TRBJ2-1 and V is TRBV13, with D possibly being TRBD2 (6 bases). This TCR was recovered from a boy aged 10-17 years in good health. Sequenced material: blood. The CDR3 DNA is TGTGCCAGCAGCGGTAGCGGATACTCCTACAATGAGCAGTTCTTC. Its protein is CASSGSGYSYNEQFF.